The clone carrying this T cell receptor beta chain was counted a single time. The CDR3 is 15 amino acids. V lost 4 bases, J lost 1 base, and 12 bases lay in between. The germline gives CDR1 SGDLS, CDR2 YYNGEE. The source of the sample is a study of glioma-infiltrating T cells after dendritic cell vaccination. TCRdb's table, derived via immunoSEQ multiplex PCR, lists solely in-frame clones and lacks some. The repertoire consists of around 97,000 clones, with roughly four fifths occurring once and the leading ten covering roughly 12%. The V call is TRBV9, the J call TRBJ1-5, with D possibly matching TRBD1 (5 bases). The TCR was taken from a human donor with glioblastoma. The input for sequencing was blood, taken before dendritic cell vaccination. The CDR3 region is CASSLHGGSNQPQHF. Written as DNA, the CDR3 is TGTGCCAGCAGCCTCCACGGGGGAAGCAATCAGCCCCAGCATTTT. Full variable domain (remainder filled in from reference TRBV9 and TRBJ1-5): DSGVTQTPKHLITATGQRVTLRCSPRSGDLSVYWYQQSLDQGLQFLIQYYNGEERAKGNILERFSAQQFPDLHSELNLSSLELGDSALYFCASSLHGGSNQPQHFGDGTRLSIL.